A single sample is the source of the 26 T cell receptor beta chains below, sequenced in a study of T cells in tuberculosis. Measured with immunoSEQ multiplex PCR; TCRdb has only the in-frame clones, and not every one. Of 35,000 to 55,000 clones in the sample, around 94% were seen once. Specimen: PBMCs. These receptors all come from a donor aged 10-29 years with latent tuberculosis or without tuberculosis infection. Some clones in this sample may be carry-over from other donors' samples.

The CDR3 sequence is CAWAQLGGPTYEQYF. In nucleotides, the CDR3 is TGTGCCTGGGCCCAATTGGGGGGACCAACCTACGAGCAGTACTTC. The chain employs TRBV30 and TRBJ2-7; weak D call: TRBD2 (6 bases). Germline V gives CDR1 GTSNPN, CDR2 SVGIG (reference sequence). Trimming cost V 5 bases and J 2 bases, with 19 bases left between them. This CDR3 spans 15 amino acids.

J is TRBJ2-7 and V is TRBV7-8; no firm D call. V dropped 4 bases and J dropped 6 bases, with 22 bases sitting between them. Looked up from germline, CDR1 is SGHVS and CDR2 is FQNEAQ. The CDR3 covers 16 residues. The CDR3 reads CASSSPPGYSSGEQYF. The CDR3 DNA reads TGTGCCAGCAGCTCCCCGCCAGGCTATTCGTCTGGCGAGCAGTACTTC.

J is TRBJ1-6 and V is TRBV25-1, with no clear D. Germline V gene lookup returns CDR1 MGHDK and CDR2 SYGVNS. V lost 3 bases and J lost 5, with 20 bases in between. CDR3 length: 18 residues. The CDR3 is CASSDHALRSTDNSPLHF. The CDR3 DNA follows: TGTGCCAGCAGTGACCACGCACTCCGGTCCACGGATAATTCACCCCTCCACTTT.

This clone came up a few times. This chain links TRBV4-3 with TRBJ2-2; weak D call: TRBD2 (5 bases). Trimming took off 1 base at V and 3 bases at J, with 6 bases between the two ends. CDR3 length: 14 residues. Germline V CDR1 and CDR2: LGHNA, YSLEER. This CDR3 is CASSQVLDTGELFF. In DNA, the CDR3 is TGCGCCAGCAGCCAAGTACTAGACACCGGGGAGCTGTTTTTT.

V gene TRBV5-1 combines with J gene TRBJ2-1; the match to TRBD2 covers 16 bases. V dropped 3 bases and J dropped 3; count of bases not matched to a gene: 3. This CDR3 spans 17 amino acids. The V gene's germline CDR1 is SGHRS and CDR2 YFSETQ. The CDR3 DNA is TGCGCCAGCAGCTGGGGACTAGCGGGAGGGCTCTACAATGAGCAGTTCTTC. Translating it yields CASSWGLAGGLYNEQFF. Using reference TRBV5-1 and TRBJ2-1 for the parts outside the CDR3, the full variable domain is KAGVTQTPRYLIKTRGQQVTLSCSPISGHRSVSWYQQTPGQGLQFLFEYFSETQRNKGNFPGRFSGRQFSNSRSEMNVSTLELGDSALYLCASSWGLAGGLYNEQFFGPGTRLTVL.

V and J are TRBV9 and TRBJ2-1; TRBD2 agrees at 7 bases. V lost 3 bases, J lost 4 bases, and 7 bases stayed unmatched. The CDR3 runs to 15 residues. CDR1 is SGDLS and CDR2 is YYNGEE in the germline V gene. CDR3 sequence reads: CASSAGGTRYNEQFF. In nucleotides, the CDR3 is TGTGCCAGCAGCGCCGGGGGGACCCGATACAATGAGCAGTTCTTC.

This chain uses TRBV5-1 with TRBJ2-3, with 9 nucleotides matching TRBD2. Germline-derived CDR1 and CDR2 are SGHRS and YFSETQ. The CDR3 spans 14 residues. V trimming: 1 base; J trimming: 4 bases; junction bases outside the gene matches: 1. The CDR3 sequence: CASSLKREADTQYF. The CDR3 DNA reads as TGCGCCAGCAGCTTGAAGCGGGAGGCAGATACGCAGTATTTT.

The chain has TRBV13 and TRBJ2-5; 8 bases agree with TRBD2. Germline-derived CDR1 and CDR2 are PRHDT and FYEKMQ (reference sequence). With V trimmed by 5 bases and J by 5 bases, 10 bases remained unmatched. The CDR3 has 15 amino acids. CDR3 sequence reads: CASSAGGRREETQYF. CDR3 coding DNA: TGTGCCAGCAGCGCGGGAGGAAGGAGGGAGGAGACCCAGTACTTC.

The CDR3 here is CASSLLSGRYEQYF. CDR3 DNA sequence: TGTGCCAGCAGCTTACTCAGCGGGAGGTACGAGCAGTACTTC. The chain has TRBV7-2 and TRBJ2-7, with TRBD2 matching 9 bases. The germline V gene encodes CDR1 SGHTA and CDR2 FQGNSA. Trimming at V came to 2 bases and at J to 4 bases, leaving 3 bases not matched to a gene. CDR3 size: 14 residues.

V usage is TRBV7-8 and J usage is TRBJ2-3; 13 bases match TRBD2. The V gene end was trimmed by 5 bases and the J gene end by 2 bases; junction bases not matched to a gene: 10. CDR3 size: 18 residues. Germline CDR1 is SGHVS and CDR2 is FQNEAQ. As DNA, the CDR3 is TGTGCCAGCAGCCATGGACTAGCGGGAGCTAGGTTCACAGATACGCAGTATTTT. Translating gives CASSHGLAGARFTDTQYF. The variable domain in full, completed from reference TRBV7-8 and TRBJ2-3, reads GAGVSQSPRYKVAKRGQDVALRCDPISGHVSLFWYQQALGQGPEFLTYFQNEAQLDKSGLPSDRFFAERPEGSVSTLKIQRTQQEDSAVYLCASSHGLAGARFTDTQYFGPGTRLTVL.

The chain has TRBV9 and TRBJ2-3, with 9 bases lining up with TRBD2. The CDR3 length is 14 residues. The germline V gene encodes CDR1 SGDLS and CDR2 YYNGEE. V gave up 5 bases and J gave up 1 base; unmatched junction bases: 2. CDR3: CASRREGGTDTQYF. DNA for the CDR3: TGTGCCAGCAGGCGGGAGGGAGGCACAGATACGCAGTATTTT.

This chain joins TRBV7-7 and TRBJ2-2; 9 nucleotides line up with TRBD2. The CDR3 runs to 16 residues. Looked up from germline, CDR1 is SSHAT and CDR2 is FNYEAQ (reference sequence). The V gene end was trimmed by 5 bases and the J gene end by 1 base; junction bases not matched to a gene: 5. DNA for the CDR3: TGTGCCAGCAGCCTGATTAGCGGGAGGAACACCGGGGAGCTGTTTTTT. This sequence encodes CASSLISGRNTGELFF.

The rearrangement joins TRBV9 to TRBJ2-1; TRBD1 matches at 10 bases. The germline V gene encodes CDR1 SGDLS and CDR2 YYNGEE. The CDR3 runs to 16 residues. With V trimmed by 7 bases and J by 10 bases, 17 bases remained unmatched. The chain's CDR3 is CASGTGESLLQLEQFF. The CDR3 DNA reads TGTGCCAGCGGGACAGGGGAATCCCTTCTACAATTAGAGCAGTTCTTC.

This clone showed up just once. Here the CDR3 reads CSVTPGKRGVQETQYF. DNA for the CDR3: TGCAGCGTCACCCCGGGGAAGCGGGGGGTTCAAGAGACCCAGTACTTC. The chain has TRBV29-1 and TRBJ2-5; 9 bases map to TRBD2. The length of the CDR3 is 16 residues. Germline trimming cut 6 bases from V and 2 bases from J; bases unmatched to any gene: 13. Germline-derived CDR1 and CDR2 are SQVTM and ANQGSEA.

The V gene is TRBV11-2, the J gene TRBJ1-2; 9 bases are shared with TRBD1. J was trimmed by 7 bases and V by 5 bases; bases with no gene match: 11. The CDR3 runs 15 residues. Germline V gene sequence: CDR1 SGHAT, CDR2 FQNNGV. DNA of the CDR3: TGTGCCAGCAGCCCCGGGACAGGGAGGTTGGGTGGCTACACCTTC. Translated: CASSPGTGRLGGYTF. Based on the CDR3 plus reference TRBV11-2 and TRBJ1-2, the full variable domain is EAGVAQSPRYKIIEKRQSVAFWCNPISGHATLYWYQQILGQGPKLLIQFQNNGVVDDSQLPKDRFSAERLKGVDSTLKIQPAKLEDSAVYLCASSPGTGRLGGYTFGSGTRLTVV.

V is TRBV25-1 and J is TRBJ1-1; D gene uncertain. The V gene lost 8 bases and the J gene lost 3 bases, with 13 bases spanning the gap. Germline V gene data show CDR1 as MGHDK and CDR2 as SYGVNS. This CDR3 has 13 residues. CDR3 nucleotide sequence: TGTGCCAGCCGACTTGGCGGGTACACTGAAGCTTTCTTT. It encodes CASRLGGYTEAFF. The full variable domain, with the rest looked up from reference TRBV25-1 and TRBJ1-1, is EADIYQTPRYLVIGTGKKITLECSQTMGHDKMYWYQQDPGMELHLIHYSYGVNSTEKGDLSSESTVSRIRTEHFPLTLESARPSHTSQYLCASRLGGYTEAFFGQGTRLTVV.

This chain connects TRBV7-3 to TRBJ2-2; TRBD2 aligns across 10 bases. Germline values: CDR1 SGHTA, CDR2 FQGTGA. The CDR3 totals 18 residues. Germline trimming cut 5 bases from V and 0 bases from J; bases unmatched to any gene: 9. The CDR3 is CASSELAGGPANTGELFF. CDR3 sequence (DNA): TGTGCCAGCAGCGAATTAGCGGGAGGCCCTGCGAACACCGGGGAGCTGTTTTTT.

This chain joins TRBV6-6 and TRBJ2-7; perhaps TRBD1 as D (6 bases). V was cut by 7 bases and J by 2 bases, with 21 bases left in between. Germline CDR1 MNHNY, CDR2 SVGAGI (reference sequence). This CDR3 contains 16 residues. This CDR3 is CASISIDRRCAYEQYF. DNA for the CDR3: TGTGCCAGCATCTCCATTGACAGGCGATGTGCCTACGAGCAGTACTTC.

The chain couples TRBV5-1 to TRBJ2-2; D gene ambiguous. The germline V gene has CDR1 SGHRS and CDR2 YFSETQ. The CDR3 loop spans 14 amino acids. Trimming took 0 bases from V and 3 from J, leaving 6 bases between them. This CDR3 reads CASSLEHYTGELFF. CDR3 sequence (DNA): TGCGCCAGCAGCTTGGAACATTACACCGGGGAGCTGTTTTTT.

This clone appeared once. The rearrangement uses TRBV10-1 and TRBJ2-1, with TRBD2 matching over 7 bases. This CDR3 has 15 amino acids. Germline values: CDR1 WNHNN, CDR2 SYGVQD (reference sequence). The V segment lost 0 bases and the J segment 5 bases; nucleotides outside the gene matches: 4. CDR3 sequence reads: CASSESRGRDNEQFF. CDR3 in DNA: TGCGCCAGCAGTGAGTCCCGTGGGAGGGACAATGAGCAGTTCTTC.

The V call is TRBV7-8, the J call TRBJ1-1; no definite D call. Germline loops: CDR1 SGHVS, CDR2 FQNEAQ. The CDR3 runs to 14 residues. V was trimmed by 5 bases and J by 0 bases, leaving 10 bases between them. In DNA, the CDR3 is TGTGCCAGCAGCCGGACTTCATTGAACACTGAAGCTTTCTTT. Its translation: CASSRTSLNTEAFF.

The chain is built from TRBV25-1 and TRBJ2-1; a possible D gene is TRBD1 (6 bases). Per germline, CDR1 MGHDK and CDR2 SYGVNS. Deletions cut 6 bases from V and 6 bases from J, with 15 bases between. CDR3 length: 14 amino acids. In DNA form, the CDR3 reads TGTGCCAGCAGCGATAAACAGGGACCCAATGAGCAGTTCTTC. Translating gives CASSDKQGPNEQFF.

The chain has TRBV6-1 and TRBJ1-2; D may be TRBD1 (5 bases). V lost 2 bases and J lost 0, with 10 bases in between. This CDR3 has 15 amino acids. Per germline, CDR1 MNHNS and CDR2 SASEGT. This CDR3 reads CASSEITGPNYGYTF. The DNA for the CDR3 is TGTGCCAGCAGTGAAATTACAGGCCCTAACTATGGCTACACCTTC.

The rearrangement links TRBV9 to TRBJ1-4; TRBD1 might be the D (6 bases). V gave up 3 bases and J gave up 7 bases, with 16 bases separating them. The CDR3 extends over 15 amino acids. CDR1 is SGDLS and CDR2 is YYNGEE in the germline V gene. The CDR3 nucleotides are TGTGCCAGCAGCGCCTTCCAGGGGTTTGGTGAAAAACTGTTTTTT. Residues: CASSAFQGFGEKLFF. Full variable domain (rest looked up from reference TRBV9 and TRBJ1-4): DSGVTQTPKHLITATGQRVTLRCSPRSGDLSVYWYQQSLDQGLQFLIQYYNGEERAKGNILERFSAQQFPDLHSELNLSSLELGDSALYFCASSAFQGFGEKLFFGSGTQLSVL.

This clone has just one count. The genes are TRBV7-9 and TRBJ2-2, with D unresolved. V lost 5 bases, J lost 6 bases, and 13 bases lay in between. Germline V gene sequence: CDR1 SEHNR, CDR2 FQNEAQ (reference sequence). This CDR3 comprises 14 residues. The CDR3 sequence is CASSPLRFAGELFF. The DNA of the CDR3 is TGTGCCAGCAGCCCCCTCCGGTTTGCCGGGGAGCTGTTTTTT.

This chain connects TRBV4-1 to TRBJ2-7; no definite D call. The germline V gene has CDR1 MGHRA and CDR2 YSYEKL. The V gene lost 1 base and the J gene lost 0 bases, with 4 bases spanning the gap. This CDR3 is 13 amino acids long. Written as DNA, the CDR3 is TGCGCCAGCAGCCAAGGCGGCTCCTACGAGCAGTACTTC. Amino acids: CASSQGGSYEQYF.